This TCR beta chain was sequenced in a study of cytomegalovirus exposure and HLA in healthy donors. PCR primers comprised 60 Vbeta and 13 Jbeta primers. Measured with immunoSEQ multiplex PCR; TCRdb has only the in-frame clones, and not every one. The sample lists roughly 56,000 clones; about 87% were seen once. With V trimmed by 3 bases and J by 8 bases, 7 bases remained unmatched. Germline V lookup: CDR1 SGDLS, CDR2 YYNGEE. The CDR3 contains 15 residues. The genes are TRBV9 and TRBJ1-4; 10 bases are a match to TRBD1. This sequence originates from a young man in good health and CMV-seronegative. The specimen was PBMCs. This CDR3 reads CASSAPGTGDEKLFF. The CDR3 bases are TGTGCCAGCAGCGCACCCGGGACAGGGGACGAAAAACTGTTTTTT.